This TCR beta chain comes out of a study of cytomegalovirus exposure and HLA in healthy donors. Study-wide results and limits: Reported results showed that the classifier diagnosed cytomegalovirus status with high specificity and sensitivity. Investigators reported 150 to 200 TCR beta chains as tied to cytomegalovirus.

As for this clone: The antigen remains unidentified.

Profiling relied on immunoSEQ multiplex PCR, and the TCRdb table lists in-frame clones only, not all of them. The data show about 38,000 clones, approximately 95% seen once. The V gene lost 1 base and the J gene lost 3 bases, with 5 bases spanning the gap. There are 13 residues in the CDR3. Per the germline V gene, CDR1 is SNHLY and CDR2 is FYNNEI. The receptor was isolated from a man between 18 and 35 years old in good health and CMV-seronegative. Sequenced: PBMCs. The chain carries TRBV2 and TRBJ2-3; D uncertain. The CDR3 sequence is CASSEVYTDTQYF. The DNA for the CDR3 is TGTGCCAGCAGTGAAGTTTATACAGATACGCAGTATTTT.